This T cell receptor beta chain was obtained from a study of T cells in Graves' hyperthyroidism and ophthalmopathy. Germline V CDR1 and CDR2: MNHEY, SMNVEV (reference sequence). CDR3 length: 14 residues. Trimming removed 9 bases from V and 1 base from J, with 15 bases in between. This clonotype was seen more than once but under ten times. The target antigen is unknown. Stable hyperthyroidism: no ophthalmopathy progression over 18 months of follow-up. Broader study findings: Stable hyperthyroidism was separated from ophthalmopathy by a model based on 13 V-J features.

TCR beta CDR3 region amplification was performed from RNA transcripts. The HTBI primer set was used in a first-round RT-PCR of the TCR CDR3. A single record per CDR3 protein comes from TCRdb applying MiXCR to the multiplex PCR reads. The sample has some 740,000 distinct CDR3 sequences, less than 15% seen once; the top ten hold roughly 10%. Sequenced material: blood. V is TRBV27 and J is TRBJ1-1, with D maybe TRBD1 (5 bases). The TCR was taken from a woman aged 18-30 years with Graves' hyperthyroidism. The CDR3 DNA sequence: TGTGCCAGTAATGTCGGGCAGGGGAACACTGAAGCTTTCTTT. This translates into CASNVGQGNTEAFF.